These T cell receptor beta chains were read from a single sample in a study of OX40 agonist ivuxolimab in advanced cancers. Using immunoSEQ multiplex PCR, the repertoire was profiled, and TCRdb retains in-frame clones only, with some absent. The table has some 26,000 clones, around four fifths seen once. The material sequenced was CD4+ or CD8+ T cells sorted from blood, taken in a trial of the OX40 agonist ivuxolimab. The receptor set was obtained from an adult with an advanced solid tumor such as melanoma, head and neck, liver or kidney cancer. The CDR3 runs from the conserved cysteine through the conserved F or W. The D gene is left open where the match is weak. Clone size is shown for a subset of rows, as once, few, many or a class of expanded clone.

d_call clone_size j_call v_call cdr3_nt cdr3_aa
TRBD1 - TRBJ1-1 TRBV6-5 TGTGCCAGCAGTTACTCCCGGACAGGACCGAACACTGAAGCTTTCTTT CASSYSRTGPNTEAFF
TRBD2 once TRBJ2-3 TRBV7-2 TGTGCCAGCAGCTGGACTAGCGCAAGCACAGATACGCAGTATTTT CASSWTSASTDTQYF
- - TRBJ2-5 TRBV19 TGTGCCAGTAGTATATACGTGCAAGAGACCCAGTACTTC CASSIYVQETQYF
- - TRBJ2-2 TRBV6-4 TGTGCCAGCAGTGAGCGGGACACCGGGGAGCTGTTTTTT CASSERDTGELFF
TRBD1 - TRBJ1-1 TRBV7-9 TGTGCCAGCAGCCCACAGGACAGGGGCTGGCGTACTTTCTTT CASSPQDRGWRTFF
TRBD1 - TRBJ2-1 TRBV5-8 TGTGCCAGCAGCTCCCTGACAGGGGCCTCCTACAATGAGCAGTTCTTC CASSSLTGASYNEQFF
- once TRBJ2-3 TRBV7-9 TGTGCCAGCAGCCCCCCGGCCCTAGTCAGGGCAGATACGCAGTATTTT CASSPPALVRADTQYF
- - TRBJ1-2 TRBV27 TGTGCCAGCTCTATAACGCTGGGGGGCGGGTATGGCTACACCTTC CASSITLGGGYGYTF
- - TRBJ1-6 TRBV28 TGTGCCAGCAGTTTCATCGGACCGAGTCCACCCCTCCACTTT CASSFIGPSPPLHF
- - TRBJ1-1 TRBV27 TGTGCCAGCAGCCAGGGGAGGGAAGCTTTCTTT CASSQGREAFF
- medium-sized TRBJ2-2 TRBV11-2 TGTGCCAGCAGCTTAGTCACTAGTCCCACCGGGGAGCTGTTTTTT CASSLVTSPTGELFF
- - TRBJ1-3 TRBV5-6 TGTGCCAGCAGCTTGGGCATAGGAAACACCATATATTTT CASSLGIGNTIYF
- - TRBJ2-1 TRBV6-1 TGTGCCAGCAGTGGGCTAACGTCCTACAATGAGCAGTTCTTC CASSGLTSYNEQFF
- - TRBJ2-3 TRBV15 TGTGCCACCAGCAGAGAGGAGAAGTATGAGCAGTATTTT CATSREEKYEQYF
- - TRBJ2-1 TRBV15 TGTGCCACCAGCAGGACTTACAATGAGCAGTTCTTC CATSRTYNEQFF
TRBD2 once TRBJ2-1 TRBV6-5 TGTGCCAGCAGCCCTCTAGCGGGGGGGCCCCATGAGCAGTTCTTC CASSPLAGGPHEQFF
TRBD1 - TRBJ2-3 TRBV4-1 TGCGCCAGCAGCCAAGAACGGTACCAGGGGGGCACAGATACGCAGTATTTT CASSQERYQGGTDTQYF
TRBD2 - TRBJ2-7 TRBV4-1 TGCGCCAGCAGCCGGGCCGAAGCGGGAGGTACCTACGAGCAGTACTTC CASSRAEAGGTYEQYF
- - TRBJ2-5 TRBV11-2 TGTGCCAGCAGCAAAACAGGGCTGGGAGAGACCCAGTACTTC CASSKTGLGETQYF
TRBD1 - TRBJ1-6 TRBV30 TGTGCCTGGAGGACAGGGAATTCACCCCTCCACTTT CAWRTGNSPLHF
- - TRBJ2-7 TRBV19 TGTGCCAGTAGTAGCACAGCAACGGCCTACGAGCAGTACTTC CASSSTATAYEQYF
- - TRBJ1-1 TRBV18 TGTGCCAGCTCAAACAGGTCTGAAGCTTTCTTT CASSNRSEAFF
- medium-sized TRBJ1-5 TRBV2 TGTGCCAGCAGCCCAACTGGGAATCAGCCCCAGCATTTT CASSPTGNQPQHF
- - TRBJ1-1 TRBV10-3 TGTGCCATCAGTGAGGGAGCAATGAACACTGAAGCTTTCTTT CAISEGAMNTEAFF
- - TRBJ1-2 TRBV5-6 TGTGCCAGCAGCTTGGGTACGGTTGGCTATGGCTACACCTTC CASSLGTVGYGYTF
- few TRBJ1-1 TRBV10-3 TGTGCCATCGGAAATCTTGAGGGGACTGAAGCTTTCTTT CAIGNLEGTEAFF
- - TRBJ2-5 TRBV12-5 TGTGCTAGTGGCCTGGACAGCCCGAGTTGGGAGACCCAGTACTTC CASGLDSPSWETQYF
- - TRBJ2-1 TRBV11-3 TGTGCCAGCAGCCCCTGGGCGGGCCCCTACAATGAGCAGTTCTTC CASSPWAGPYNEQFF
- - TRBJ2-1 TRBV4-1 TGCGCCAGCAGCCACCCGGGACTCGGTGAGCAGTTCTTC CASSHPGLGEQFF
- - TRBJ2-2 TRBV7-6 TGTGCCAGCAGCCCGAACACCGGGGAGCTGTTTTTT CASSPNTGELFF
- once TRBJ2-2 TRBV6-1 TGTGCCAGCAGTGAATTGGTCAGTTTAACCGGGGAGCTGTTTTTT CASSELVSLTGELFF
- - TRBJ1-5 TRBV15 TGTGCCACCAGCAGAGACGGACAGAGCAATCAGCCCCAGCATTTT CATSRDGQSNQPQHF
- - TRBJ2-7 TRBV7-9 TGTGCCAGCAGCTTAGTGGCTTCCACCCACAACGAGCAGTACTTC CASSLVASTHNEQYF
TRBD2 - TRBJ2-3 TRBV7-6 TGTGCCAGCAGCCGCCGGAGTCTAGCGGGAGCCCCCGGCACAGATACGCAGTATTTT CASSRRSLAGAPGTDTQYF
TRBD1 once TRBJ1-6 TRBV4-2 TGTGCCAGCAGCCAAGATCCTCAGGGGGTGGGGAATTCACCCCTCCACTTT CASSQDPQGVGNSPLHF
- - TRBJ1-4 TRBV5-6 TGTGCCAGCAGCTCCTCAGGGACAACTAATGAAAAACTGTTTTTT CASSSSGTTNEKLFF
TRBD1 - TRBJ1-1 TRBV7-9 TGTGCCAGTAGCTGGGGGACCGTACAGGGGGCCACTGAAGCTTTCTTT CASSWGTVQGATEAFF
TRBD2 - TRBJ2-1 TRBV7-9 TGTGCCAGCAGCTCACTAGCGGACTCCTACAATGAGCAGTTCTTC CASSSLADSYNEQFF
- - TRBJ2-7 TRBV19 TGTGCCAGTAGTATAGGGAGGGCCTACGAGCAGTACTTC CASSIGRAYEQYF
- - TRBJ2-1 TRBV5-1 TGCGCCAGCAGCTTGGGGGACCACTCGGGGAATGAGCAGTTCTTC CASSLGDHSGNEQFF
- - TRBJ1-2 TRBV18 TGTGCCAGCTCACCATGGGAGGACCAAGGGTATGGCTACACCTTC CASSPWEDQGYGYTF
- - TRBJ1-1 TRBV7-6 TGTGCCAGCAGCCCCGGCTGGGGAAGGGACACTGAAGCTTTCTTT CASSPGWGRDTEAFF
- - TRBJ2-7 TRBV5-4 TGTGCCAGCAGCTTGGGGGCTTACGAGCAGTACTTC CASSLGAYEQYF
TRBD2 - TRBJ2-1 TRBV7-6 TGTGCCAGCAGCCCAGGGAGGGCGGGATTGGTGTACAATGAGCAGTTCTTC CASSPGRAGLVYNEQFF
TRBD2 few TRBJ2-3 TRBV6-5 TGTGCCAGCTCGGCTAGCGGAGGCACAGATACGCAGTATTTT CASSASGGTDTQYF
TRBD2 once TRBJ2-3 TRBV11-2 TGTGCCAGCAGCTTAGAGGTGACTAGCCGGGCAGATACGCAGTATTTT CASSLEVTSRADTQYF
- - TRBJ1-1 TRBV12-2 TGTGCAAGTCGCGTTGGGAGGAACACTGAAGCTTTCTTT CASRVGRNTEAFF
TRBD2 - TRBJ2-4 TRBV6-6 TGTGCCAGCAGTTACGGCGGGGGGGCGGACATTCAGTACTTC CASSYGGGADIQYF
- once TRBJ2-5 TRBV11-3 TGTGCCAGCAGCCCCGTCGGGGCCCATCAAGAGACCCAGTACTTC CASSPVGAHQETQYF
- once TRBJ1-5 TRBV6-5 TGTGCCAGCAGTTTCCCGGGTCAGCCCCAGCATTTT CASSFPGQPQHF
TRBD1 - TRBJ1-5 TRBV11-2 TGTGCCAGCAGCTTCGGACAGGGCCGAAATCAGCCCCAGCATTTT CASSFGQGRNQPQHF
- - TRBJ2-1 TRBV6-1 TGTGCCAGCAGTCTCCCGCCTAGCTCCTACAATGAGCAGTTCTTC CASSLPPSSYNEQFF